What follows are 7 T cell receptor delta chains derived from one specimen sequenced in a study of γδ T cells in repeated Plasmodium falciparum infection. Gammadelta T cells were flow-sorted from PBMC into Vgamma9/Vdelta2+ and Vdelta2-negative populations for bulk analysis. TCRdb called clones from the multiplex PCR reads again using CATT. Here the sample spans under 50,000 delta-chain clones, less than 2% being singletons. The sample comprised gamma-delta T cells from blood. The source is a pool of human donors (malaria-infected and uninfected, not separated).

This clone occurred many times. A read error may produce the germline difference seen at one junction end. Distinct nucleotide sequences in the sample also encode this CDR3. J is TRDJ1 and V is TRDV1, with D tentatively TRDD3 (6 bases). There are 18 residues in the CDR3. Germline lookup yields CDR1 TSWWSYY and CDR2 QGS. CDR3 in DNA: TGTGCTCTTGGGGAAGCTTCGGGGGAGGCCAAGTACACCGATAAACTAATCTTT. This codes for CALGEASGEAKYTDKLIF.

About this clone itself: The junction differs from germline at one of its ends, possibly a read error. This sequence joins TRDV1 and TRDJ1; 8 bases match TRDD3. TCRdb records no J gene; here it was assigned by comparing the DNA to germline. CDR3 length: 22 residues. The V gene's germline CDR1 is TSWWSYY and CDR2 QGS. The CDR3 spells CALGELSLRSTGHWGGTDRLIF. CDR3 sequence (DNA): TGTGCTCTTGGGGAACTTTCCCTCAGGAGCACAGGGCACTGGGGGGGCACCGATAGACTCATCTTT.

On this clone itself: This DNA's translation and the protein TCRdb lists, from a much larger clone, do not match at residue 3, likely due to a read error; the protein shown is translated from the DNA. The CDR3 is CARPAPYWGIHTDKLIF. The CDR3 coding sequence is TGTGCCCGTCCAGCCCCGTACTGGGGGATACACACCGATAAACTCATCTTT. This chain joins TRDV3 and TRDJ1; 12 nucleotides agree with TRDD3. Here the J gene was assigned by germline matching of the DNA, as TCRdb has none. The germline CDR1 and CDR2 sequences are TVYSNPD and GDNSRS (reference sequence). The junction had 13 bases not matched to a gene; V was cut back by 5 bases and J by 0 bases. This CDR3 region has 17 residues.

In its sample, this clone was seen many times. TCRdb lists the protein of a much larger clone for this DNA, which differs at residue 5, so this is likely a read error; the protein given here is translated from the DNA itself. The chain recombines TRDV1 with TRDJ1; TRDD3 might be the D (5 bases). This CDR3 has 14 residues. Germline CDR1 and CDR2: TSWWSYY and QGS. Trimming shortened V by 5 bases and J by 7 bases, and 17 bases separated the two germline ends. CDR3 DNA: TGTGCTCTTGGGAAACCCGGATTGGGGTGTAAACTCATCTTT. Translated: CALGKPGLGCKLIF.

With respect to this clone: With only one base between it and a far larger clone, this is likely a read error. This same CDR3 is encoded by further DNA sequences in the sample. CDR3 in DNA: TGTGCTCTTGGGGTTGGCCTTCCCGTGGATCACTGGGGGGTCCCGACCGATAAACTCATCTTT. Amino acids: CALGVGLPVDHWGVPTDKLIF. The rearrangement uses TRDV1 and TRDJ1, with TRDD3 matching 8 bases. The J gene, not given by TCRdb, was assigned here from a germline match of the nucleotide sequence. CDR1 and CDR2 from the germline V gene are TSWWSYY and QGS. The CDR3 spans 21 residues. The V and J ends lost 4 bases and 2 bases, in that order; junction bases with no gene match: 24.

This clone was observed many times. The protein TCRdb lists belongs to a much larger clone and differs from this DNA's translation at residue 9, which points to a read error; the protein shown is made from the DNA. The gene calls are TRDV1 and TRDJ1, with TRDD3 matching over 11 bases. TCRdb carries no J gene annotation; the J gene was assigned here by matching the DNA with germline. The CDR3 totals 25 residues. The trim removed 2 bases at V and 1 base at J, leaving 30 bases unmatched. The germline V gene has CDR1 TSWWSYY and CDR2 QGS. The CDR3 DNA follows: TGTGCTCTTGGGGAAATCTACATCCATTCCTATATTTTCTTCTGGGGGATACTTGTCACCGATAAACTCATCTTT. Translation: CALGEIYIHSYIFFWGILVTDKLIF.

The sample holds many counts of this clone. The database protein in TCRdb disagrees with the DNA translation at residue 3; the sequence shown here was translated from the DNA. CDR3 sequence: CARGDGYGAHPKNRGIRSDKLIF. CDR3 nucleotides: TGTGCTCGTGGGGACGGTTACGGTGCGCATCCTAAAAATCGGGGGATACGCTCTGATAAACTCATCTTT. The rearrangement uses TRDV1 and TRDJ1, with 10 bases aligning to TRDD3. TCRdb does not report a J gene; here it was assigned by matching the DNA to germline references. The length of the CDR3 is 23 residues. CDR1 is TSWWSYY and CDR2 is QGS in the germline V gene.